Listed below are T cell receptor beta chains from one sample, sequenced in a study of cytomegalovirus exposure and HLA in healthy donors. Clones were read by immunoSEQ multiplex PCR, and TCRdb kept only the in-frame ones, dropping some. The table includes 90,000 to 100,000 clones, about 72% detected once. Material: PBMCs. The receptors were sampled from a woman in her sixties in good health and CMV-seropositive. The CDR3 runs from the conserved cysteine through the conserved F or W. A D gene is named only where the DNA matches it firmly. Not every row has a clone size; where given, it reads once, few, many or a size class.

j_call,v_call,clone_size,d_call,cdr3_aa,cdr3_nt
TRBJ2-7,TRBV2,few,NA,CASSGMTDYEQYF,TGTGCCAGCAGTGGGATGACAGACTACGAGCAGTACTTC
TRBJ2-1,TRBV7-7,NA,TRBD1,CASSPRVGQGYNEQFF,TGTGCTAGCAGCCCACGAGTCGGACAGGGGTACAATGAGCAGTTCTTC
TRBJ2-5,TRBV14,NA,NA,CASSQGSWYQETQYF,TGTGCCAGCAGCCAGGGCTCTTGGTACCAAGAGACCCAGTACTTC
TRBJ2-4,TRBV9,NA,TRBD2,CASSPRGAGENIQYF,TGTGCCAGCAGCCCCCGGGGAGCGGGAGAAAACATTCAGTACTTC
TRBJ1-2,TRBV5-4,NA,TRBD1,CASTRQGSYGYTF,TGTGCCAGCACCAGACAGGGATCTTATGGCTACACCTTC
TRBJ2-7,TRBV5-4,NA,TRBD2,CASSPGTSGRTDEQYF,TGTGCCAGCAGCCCGGGGACTAGCGGGAGAACGGACGAGCAGTACTTC
TRBJ2-5,TRBV4-2,NA,TRBD1,CASSQLGQGRQETQYF,TGTGCCAGCAGCCAATTGGGACAGGGAAGGCAAGAGACCCAGTACTTC
TRBJ1-2,TRBV7-9,NA,TRBD1,CASSPLVARQGDYGYTF,TGTGCCAGCAGCCCCTTAGTAGCCCGACAGGGCGACTATGGCTACACCTTC
TRBJ2-3,TRBV2,NA,NA,CASIITDTQYF,TGTGCCAGCATAATCACAGATACGCAGTATTTT
TRBJ2-1,TRBV7-8,NA,NA,CASSMTLTYNEQFF,TGTGCCAGCAGCATGACTTTAACCTACAATGAGCAGTTCTTC
TRBJ2-7,TRBV11-2,NA,NA,CASSLVAVSSYEQYF,TGTGCCAGCAGCCTGGTAGCGGTAAGCTCCTACGAGCAGTACTTC
TRBJ2-1,TRBV9,NA,NA,CASSVGRGSYNEQFF,TGTGCCAGCAGCGTCGGTCGGGGGAGCTACAATGAGCAGTTCTTC
TRBJ1-6,TRBV6-5,few,NA,CASSYSGGVHNSPLHF,TGTGCCAGCAGTTACTCAGGGGGAGTACACAATTCACCCCTCCACTTT
TRBJ2-1,TRBV18,NA,TRBD1,CASSPGTGQNSYNEQFF,TGTGCCAGCTCACCTGGGACAGGCCAAAACTCCTACAATGAGCAGTTCTTC
TRBJ2-4,TRBV10-3,once,NA,CAISEPSGLAKNIQYF,TGTGCCATCAGTGAGCCGAGCGGGCTAGCCAAAAACATTCAGTACTTC
TRBJ1-1,TRBV30,NA,NA,CAWSKASSQSAFF,TGTGCCTGGAGTAAGGCATCTAGTCAGTCAGCTTTCTTT
TRBJ1-2,TRBV28,NA,NA,CASTPDRNLF,TGTGCCAGCACCCCAGACAGGAACTTATTC
TRBJ2-7,TRBV7-9,NA,TRBD2,CASSLPHSSGNYEQYF,TGTGCCAGCAGCTTACCCCACTCTAGCGGAAACTACGAGCAGTACTTC
TRBJ2-7,TRBV9,NA,TRBD2,CASSVGLAGGLGEQYF,TGTGCCAGCAGCGTAGGGCTAGCGGGAGGTTTGGGCGAGCAGTACTTC
TRBJ2-1,TRBV30,NA,TRBD2,CAWRGLAGSYNEQFF,TGTGCCTGGAGGGGACTAGCGGGGTCCTACAATGAGCAGTTCTTC
TRBJ2-3,TRBV11-3,NA,TRBD1,CASTGRGQDTQYF,TGTGCCAGCACGGGCAGGGGGCAAGATACGCAGTATTTT
TRBJ1-2,TRBV30,NA,NA,CAWTPPPGSVNYGYTF,TGTGCCTGGACCCCTCCTCCGGGGTCTGTTAACTATGGCTACACCTTC
TRBJ1-1,TRBV6-5,few,NA,CASSQGWGGTEAFF,TGTGCCAGCAGCCAAGGGTGGGGGGGCACTGAAGCTTTCTTT
TRBJ2-7,TRBV28,NA,TRBD2,CASSFQMSGRARYEQYF,TGTGCCAGCAGTTTCCAGATGAGCGGGAGGGCTCGGTACGAGCAGTACTTC
TRBJ1-1,TRBV28,few,NA,CASSPLRENTEAFF,TGTGCCAGCAGTCCCTTACGAGAGAACACTGAAGCTTTCTTT
TRBJ2-3,TRBV5-1,NA,TRBD2,CAIGLAGAGDTQYF,TGCGCCATAGGACTAGCGGGAGCGGGAGATACGCAGTATTTT
TRBJ2-7,TRBV9,NA,NA,CASSLGDSALYEQYF,TGTGCCAGCAGCTTAGGGGATAGCGCCTTATACGAGCAGTACTTC
TRBJ2-7,TRBV6-6,NA,TRBD1,CASSGRQGDYEQYF,TGTGCCAGCAGTGGGAGACAGGGCGACTACGAGCAGTACTTC
TRBJ1-1,TRBV6-1,few,NA,CASSVKGGGAEAFF,TGTGCCAGCAGTGTAAAGGGGGGGGGCGCTGAAGCTTTCTTT
TRBJ2-5,TRBV6-6,NA,NA,CASTEGGVGRETQYF,TGTGCCAGCACAGAGGGGGGGGTGGGGCGAGAGACCCAGTACTTC
TRBJ2-7,TRBV12-5,NA,TRBD2,CASGLGLAGEQYF,TGTGCTAGTGGCCTTGGACTAGCGGGCGAGCAGTACTTC
TRBJ2-5,TRBV2,NA,TRBD1,CASSADRGRETQYF,TGTGCCAGCAGCGCGGACAGGGGGCGGGAGACCCAGTACTTC
TRBJ2-7,TRBV5-5,once,TRBD2,CASSFSSGRSYEQYF,TGTGCCAGCAGCTTTTCTAGCGGGCGTTCCTACGAGCAGTACTTC
TRBJ2-2,TRBV7-3,many,NA,CASSRQGGAGGTGELFF,TGTGCCAGCAGCCGCCAGGGTGGGGCCGGGGGCACCGGGGAGCTGTTTTTT
TRBJ2-5,TRBV6-5,NA,NA,CASRWSQKETQYF,TGTGCCAGCAGGTGGAGCCAAAAAGAGACCCAGTACTTC